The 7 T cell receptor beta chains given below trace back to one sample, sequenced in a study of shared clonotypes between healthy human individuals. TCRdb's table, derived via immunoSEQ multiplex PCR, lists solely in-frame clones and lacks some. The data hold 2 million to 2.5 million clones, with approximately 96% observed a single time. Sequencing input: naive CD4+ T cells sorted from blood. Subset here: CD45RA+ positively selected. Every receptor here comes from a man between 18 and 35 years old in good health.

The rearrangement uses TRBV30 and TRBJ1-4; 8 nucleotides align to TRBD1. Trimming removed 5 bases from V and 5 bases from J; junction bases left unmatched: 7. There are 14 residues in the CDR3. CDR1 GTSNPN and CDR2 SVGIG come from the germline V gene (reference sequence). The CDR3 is CAWRTGKGNEKLFF. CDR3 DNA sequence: TGTGCCTGGCGGACAGGGAAAGGGAATGAAAAACTGTTTTTT.

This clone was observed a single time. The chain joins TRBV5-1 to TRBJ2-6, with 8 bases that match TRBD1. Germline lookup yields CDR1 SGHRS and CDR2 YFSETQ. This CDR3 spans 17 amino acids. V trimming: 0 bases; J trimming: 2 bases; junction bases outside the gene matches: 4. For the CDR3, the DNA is TGCGCCAGCAGCTTGGGTGACAGGGGTACTGGGGCCAACGTCCTGACTTTC. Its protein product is CASSLGDRGTGANVLTF.

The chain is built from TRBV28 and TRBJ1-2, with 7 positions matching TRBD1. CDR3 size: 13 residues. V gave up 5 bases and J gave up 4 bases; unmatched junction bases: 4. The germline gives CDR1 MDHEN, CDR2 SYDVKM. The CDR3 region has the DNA TGTGCCAGCAGTAACAGGGGAGTCTATGGCTACACCTTC. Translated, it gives CASSNRGVYGYTF.

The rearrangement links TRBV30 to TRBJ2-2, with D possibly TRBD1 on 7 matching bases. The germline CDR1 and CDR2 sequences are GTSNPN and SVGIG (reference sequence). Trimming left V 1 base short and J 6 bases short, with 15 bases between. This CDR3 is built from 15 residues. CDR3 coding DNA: TGTGCCTGGAGTGACCGTGACAGGGACTCCGGGGAGCTGTTTTTT. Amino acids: CAWSDRDRDSGELFF. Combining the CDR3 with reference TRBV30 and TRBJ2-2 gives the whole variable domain SQTIHQWPATLVQPVGSPLSLECTVEGTSNPNLYWYRQAAGRGLQLLFYSVGIGQISSEVPQNLSASRPQDRQFILSSKKLLLSDSGFYLCAWSDRDRDSGELFFGEGSRLTVL.

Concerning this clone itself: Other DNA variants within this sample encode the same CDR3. This chain's CDR3 is CAISEDRVGEKLFF. The CDR3 coding sequence is TGTGCCATCAGTGAGGACAGGGTAGGGGAAAAACTGTTTTTT. This chain uses TRBV10-3 with TRBJ1-4; 7 bases match TRBD1. Germline V lookup: CDR1 ENHRY, CDR2 SYGVKD. This CDR3 is 14 amino acids long. V shed 2 bases and J 8 bases; nucleotides not matched to a gene: 5.

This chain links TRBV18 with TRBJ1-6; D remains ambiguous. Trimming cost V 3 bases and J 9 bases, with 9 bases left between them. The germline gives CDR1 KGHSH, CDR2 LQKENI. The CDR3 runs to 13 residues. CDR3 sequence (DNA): TGTGCCAGCTCACCGTCGAGTGGTTCACCCCTCCACTTT. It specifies CASSPSSGSPLHF.

CDR3 sequence (DNA): TGTGCCATCAGTGAGTCGATGCTAGCGGGAGTTGGGAATGAGCAGTTCTTC. As protein: CAISESMLAGVGNEQFF. The gene calls are TRBV10-3 and TRBJ2-1; 10 bases agree with TRBD2. Germline CDR1 and CDR2: ENHRY and SYGVKD. The CDR3 length is 17 residues. Trimming cost V 0 bases and J 7 bases; bases outside gene matches: 9.